The rows below give T cell receptor beta chains drawn from one sample of a study of T cells in Graves' hyperthyroidism and ophthalmopathy. Using its own MiXCR run on the multiplex PCR reads, TCRdb lists one record per CDR3 protein. The table shows some 210,000 distinct CDR3 sequences, with 17% occurring only once. The sample was blood. These TCRs come from a man aged 45-60 years with Graves' hyperthyroidism. Each CDR3 is given with its conserved first and last residue. The D gene is left open where the match is weak. The size of a clone is reported for some rows only, either as once, few or many, or as a class for expanded clones.

D: TRBD2
J: TRBJ2-1
length: 15
V: TRBV6-1
size: many
CDR3: CASTPGLAAINEQFF
DNA: TGTGCCAGCACCCCGGGACTAGCGGCCATAAATGAGCAGTTCTTC

D: NA
J: TRBJ2-7
length: 14
V: TRBV6-1
size: NA
CDR3: CASTQFAAVSEQYF
DNA: TGTGCCAGCACCCAATTTGCAGCGGTTAGCGAGCAGTACTTC

D: TRBD1
J: TRBJ2-3
length: 14
V: TRBV11-3
size: many
CDR3: CASSSDRGTDTQYF
DNA: TGTGCCAGCAGCTCGGACAGGGGGACAGATACGCAGTATTTT

D: NA
J: TRBJ2-7
length: 13
V: TRBV10-3
size: NA
CDR3: CAISESRGYEQYF
DNA: TGTGCCATCAGTGAGTCCAGGGGATACGAGCAGTACTTC

D: NA
J: TRBJ2-5
length: 13
V: TRBV4-1
size: once
CDR3: CASSQREGETQYF
DNA: TGCGCCAGCAGCCAAAGAGAGGGAGAGACCCAGTACTTC

D: NA
J: TRBJ2-7
length: 15
V: TRBV27
size: many
CDR3: CASSFVGGSTSEQYF
DNA: TGTGCCAGCAGTTTTGTAGGCGGATCCACGTCCGAGCAGTACTTC

D: TRBD1
J: TRBJ2-7
length: 13
V: TRBV20-1
size: few
CDR3: CSAFGTGDYEQYF
DNA: TGCAGTGCTTTCGGGACAGGGGACTACGAGCAGTACTTC

D: NA
J: TRBJ2-4
length: 13
V: TRBV2
size: many
CDR3: CASRRVAKNIQYF
DNA: TGTGCCAGCAGGAGGGTGGCCAAAAACATTCAGTACTTC

D: NA
J: TRBJ1-1
length: 12
V: TRBV28
size: NA
CDR3: CASSLSMMEAFF
DNA: TGTGCCAGCAGTTTAAGTATGATGGAAGCTTTCTTT

D: TRBD1
J: TRBJ2-5
length: 14
V: TRBV11-2
size: many
CDR3: CASSPRRGQAMEYF
DNA: TGTGCCAGCAGCCCCCGGAGGGGACAGGCGATGGAGTACTTC

D: NA
J: TRBJ2-1
length: 15
V: TRBV20-1
size: many
CDR3: CSAPTVFGTRNEQFF
DNA: TGCAGTGCCCCCACCGTCTTCGGGACGCGCAATGAGCAGTTCTTC

D: NA
J: TRBJ2-7
length: 14
V: TRBV5-1
size: NA
CDR3: CASSPDPQSYEQYF
DNA: TGCGCCAGCAGCCCCGACCCTCAGAGCTACGAGCAGTACTTC

D: TRBD2
J: TRBJ2-1
length: 19
V: TRBV7-2
size: NA
CDR3: CASSLLAGTSGISYNEQFF
DNA: TGTGCCAGCAGCCTACTCGCCGGGACTAGCGGTATCTCCTACAATGAGCAGTTCTTC

D: NA
J: TRBJ1-6
length: 16
V: TRBV5-1
size: NA
CDR3: CASSLGSVPYNSPLHF
DNA: TGCGCCAGCAGCTTGGGGTCAGTGCCCTATAATTCACCCCTCCACTTT

D: NA
J: TRBJ2-7
length: 15
V: TRBV5-1
size: many
CDR3: CASSFQGTPAYEQYF
DNA: TGCGCCAGCAGCTTCCAAGGGACTCCTGCCTACGAGCAGTACTTC

D: NA
J: TRBJ2-1
length: 12
V: TRBV9
size: few
CDR3: CASSGDANEQFF
DNA: TGTGCCAGCAGCGGGGACGCCAATGAGCAGTTCTTC

D: TRBD2
J: TRBJ2-1
length: 14
V: TRBV9
size: NA
CDR3: CASTKTSGNNEQFF
DNA: TGTGCCAGCACCAAGACTAGCGGAAACAATGAGCAGTTCTTC

D: NA
J: TRBJ1-2
length: 15
V: TRBV20-1
size: many
CDR3: CSARDNRFGLLGYTF
DNA: TGCAGTGCTAGAGATAACCGTTTTGGGCTTCTTGGCTACACCTTC

D: NA
J: TRBJ2-1
length: 13
V: TRBV5-1
size: few
CDR3: CASSPQAHNEQFF
DNA: TGCGCCAGCAGCCCCCAGGCCCACAATGAGCAGTTCTTC

D: TRBD1
J: TRBJ1-5
length: 13
V: TRBV30
size: NA
CDR3: CAWSVQGTEPQHF
DNA: TGTGCCTGGAGTGTACAGGGGACTGAGCCCCAGCATTTT

D: NA
J: TRBJ1-2
length: 12
V: TRBV10-1
size: NA
CDR3: CASSAPTRGYTF
DNA: TGCGCCAGCTCGGCTCCGACGCGTGGCTACACCTTC

D: TRBD2
J: TRBJ2-5
length: 14
V: TRBV12-3/TRBV12-4
size: many
CDR3: CASRASGGQETQYF
DNA: TGTGCCAGCAGGGCTAGCGGGGGACAAGAGACCCAGTACTTC

D: TRBD2
J: TRBJ2-1
length: 15
V: TRBV9
size: few
CDR3: CASSAGTSGSNEQFF
DNA: TGTGCCAGCAGCGCCGGGACTAGCGGGAGCAATGAGCAGTTCTTC

D: TRBD1
J: TRBJ2-6
length: 15
V: TRBV19
size: NA
CDR3: CASQRGLPGANVLTF
DNA: TGTGCCAGCCAAAGGGGGCTCCCTGGGGCCAACGTCCTGACTTTC